This is a list of T cell receptor beta chains from one sample in a study of CD8+ T cells in alopecia areata. The table came from immunoSEQ multiplex PCR; TCRdb's copy has only in-frame clones and leaves some out. The profile shows fewer than 250,000 clones, roughly 57% of them singletons. The source material was CD4+ T cells sorted from blood, sampled at week 0. These receptors were collected from a human donor with alopecia areata. CDR3s include the opening cysteine and the closing phenylalanine or tryptophan. D genes are given only for firm matches. Size tells how often a clone was seen (once, few, many) or the class of an expanded clone, and some rows leave it out.

j_gene: TRBJ1-5
d_gene: -
abundance: -
v_gene: TRBV29-1
CDR3nt: TGCAGCGCCGCGGGGACGCTCGATCAGCCCCAGCATTTT
CDR3aa: CSAAGTLDQPQHF

j_gene: TRBJ1-1
d_gene: -
abundance: -
v_gene: TRBV11-1
CDR3nt: TGTGCCAGCAGCTTGACGGCAGTCACTGAAGCTTTCTTT
CDR3aa: CASSLTAVTEAFF

j_gene: TRBJ1-6
d_gene: -
abundance: -
v_gene: TRBV5-4
CDR3nt: TGTGCCAGCAGCTTGGTATTACAGGCAGGAGATTCACCCCTCCACTTT
CDR3aa: CASSLVLQAGDSPLHF

j_gene: TRBJ1-1
d_gene: -
abundance: -
v_gene: TRBV29-1
CDR3nt: TGCAGCGTTGCTCCCACAGGGACGCTCACTGAAGCTTTCTTT
CDR3aa: CSVAPTGTLTEAFF

j_gene: TRBJ2-3
d_gene: -
abundance: -
v_gene: TRBV15
CDR3nt: TGTGCCACCAGCAGAGATAGCGGCCTTGGCACAGATACGCAGTATTTT
CDR3aa: CATSRDSGLGTDTQYF

j_gene: TRBJ1-2
d_gene: TRBD1
abundance: -
v_gene: TRBV29-1
CDR3nt: TGCAGCGTTGGGACAGGGGAGGGTTGGGGCTACACCTTC
CDR3aa: CSVGTGEGWGYTF

j_gene: TRBJ1-1
d_gene: TRBD1
abundance: -
v_gene: TRBV30
CDR3nt: TGTGCCCGACGGACAGGTTTTGAAGCTTTCTTT
CDR3aa: CARRTGFEAFF

j_gene: TRBJ1-1
d_gene: TRBD1
abundance: -
v_gene: TRBV2
CDR3nt: TGTGCCAGCCGAAGGAAGACGACAGGGGACGGTGAAGCTTTCTTT
CDR3aa: CASRRKTTGDGEAFF

j_gene: TRBJ1-2
d_gene: TRBD1
abundance: -
v_gene: TRBV6-1
CDR3nt: TGTGCCAGCAGTGAAAGTGGGACAGGGGGCTACTATGGCTACACCTTC
CDR3aa: CASSESGTGGYYGYTF

j_gene: TRBJ1-5
d_gene: -
abundance: -
v_gene: TRBV6-1
CDR3nt: TGTGCCAGCAGTGAAGCGCGAACAGGGCGGCAGCCCCAGCATTTT
CDR3aa: CASSEARTGRQPQHF

j_gene: TRBJ2-7
d_gene: -
abundance: -
v_gene: TRBV11-2
CDR3nt: TGTGCCAGCAGCTTAGATATGGGCCGCCGGAGCTCCTACGAGCAGTACTTC
CDR3aa: CASSLDMGRRSSYEQYF

j_gene: TRBJ1-2
d_gene: -
abundance: -
v_gene: TRBV7-8
CDR3nt: TGTGCCAGCAGCTTATACCGCGGAAAGCCCGACGGGGGCTACACCTTC
CDR3aa: CASSLYRGKPDGGYTF

j_gene: TRBJ1-2
d_gene: -
abundance: -
v_gene: TRBV15
CDR3nt: TGTGCCACCAGCAGAGGGGAGGCGTTGGGCTACACCTTC
CDR3aa: CATSRGEALGYTF

j_gene: TRBJ1-1
d_gene: TRBD1
abundance: -
v_gene: TRBV20-1
CDR3nt: TGCAGTGCTGAGGACAGGGAAGCTTTCTTT
CDR3aa: CSAEDREAFF

j_gene: TRBJ2-5
d_gene: -
abundance: -
v_gene: TRBV7-9
CDR3nt: TGTGCCAGCAGCTCCCCGCCCCTCGGGACGCAGTACTTC
CDR3aa: CASSSPPLGTQYF

j_gene: TRBJ2-7
d_gene: -
abundance: -
v_gene: TRBV11-2
CDR3nt: TGTGCCAGCAGCTTCGGGGACGGCTGGGGGATCTACGAGCAGTACTTC
CDR3aa: CASSFGDGWGIYEQYF

j_gene: TRBJ2-3
d_gene: TRBD2
abundance: -
v_gene: TRBV6-5
CDR3nt: TGTGCCAGCAGTTCCCTAGCGGGAGTGGGGGCAGATACGCAGTATTTT
CDR3aa: CASSSLAGVGADTQYF

j_gene: TRBJ2-1
d_gene: -
abundance: -
v_gene: TRBV30
CDR3nt: TGTGCCTGGAGTAGCAACAATGAGCAGTTCTTC
CDR3aa: CAWSSNNEQFF

j_gene: TRBJ1-2
d_gene: -
abundance: -
v_gene: TRBV30
CDR3nt: TGTGCCTGGAGTGTGGTAAACTATGGCTACACCTTC
CDR3aa: CAWSVVNYGYTF

j_gene: TRBJ1-5
d_gene: -
abundance: few
v_gene: TRBV27
CDR3nt: TGTGCCAGCAGTTTGGGGCGCCCCTATCAGCCCCAGCATTTT
CDR3aa: CASSLGRPYQPQHF

j_gene: TRBJ2-3
d_gene: TRBD1
abundance: -
v_gene: TRBV7-9
CDR3nt: TGTGCCAGCAGCTCACAGGGGGGCCCTCTAGTCGGCTTCCAGTATTTT
CDR3aa: CASSSQGGPLVGFQYF

j_gene: TRBJ2-7
d_gene: TRBD2
abundance: -
v_gene: TRBV7-9
CDR3nt: TGTGCCAGCAGCTTACTAGCGGGCCACTACGAGCAGTACTTC
CDR3aa: CASSLLAGHYEQYF

j_gene: TRBJ2-1
d_gene: TRBD1
abundance: -
v_gene: TRBV6-5
CDR3nt: TGTGCCAGCCGTCCGGGACAGGGTTCGAATGAGCAGTTCTTC
CDR3aa: CASRPGQGSNEQFF

j_gene: TRBJ2-1
d_gene: TRBD2
abundance: -
v_gene: TRBV5-1
CDR3nt: TGCGCCAGCAGCTTGACCTTGGGACTAGCGGAAACGAGCTCCTACAATGAGCAGTTCTTC
CDR3aa: CASSLTLGLAETSSYNEQFF

j_gene: TRBJ2-4
d_gene: -
abundance: few
v_gene: TRBV27
CDR3nt: TGTGCCAGCAGGGCCATGTACAGAGCCAAAAACATTCAGTACTTC
CDR3aa: CASRAMYRAKNIQYF

j_gene: TRBJ1-2
d_gene: -
abundance: -
v_gene: TRBV30
CDR3nt: TGTGCCTGCCGGGGGGTTACGGTTTATGGCTACACCTTC
CDR3aa: CACRGVTVYGYTF

j_gene: TRBJ1-1
d_gene: -
abundance: -
v_gene: TRBV7-6
CDR3nt: TGTGCCAGCAGCTTAGGTCTTGAGAACACTGAAGCTTTCTTT
CDR3aa: CASSLGLENTEAFF

j_gene: TRBJ2-5
d_gene: -
abundance: -
v_gene: TRBV30
CDR3nt: TGTGCCTGGAGTGTACGGCAGACCCAGTACTTC
CDR3aa: CAWSVRQTQYF

j_gene: TRBJ2-1
d_gene: TRBD1
abundance: -
v_gene: TRBV6-7
CDR3nt: TGTGCCAGCAGTTACTCGAATAGGACAGGGTCATACAATGAGCAGTTCTTC
CDR3aa: CASSYSNRTGSYNEQFF

j_gene: TRBJ2-7
d_gene: -
abundance: -
v_gene: TRBV6-5
CDR3nt: TGTGCCAGCAGCGCGGACAGGAGGGTAGGCGAGCAGTACTTC
CDR3aa: CASSADRRVGEQYF

j_gene: TRBJ1-1
d_gene: -
abundance: -
v_gene: TRBV18
CDR3nt: TGTGCCAGCTTCGGGACCATGAACACTGAAGCTTTCTTT
CDR3aa: CASFGTMNTEAFF

j_gene: TRBJ1-5
d_gene: -
abundance: -
v_gene: TRBV29-1
CDR3nt: TGCAGCGTTGAAACTCCGGGGATGCAGCCCCAGCATTTT
CDR3aa: CSVETPGMQPQHF

j_gene: TRBJ1-6
d_gene: -
abundance: -
v_gene: TRBV2
CDR3nt: TGTGCCAGCAGTGAAAGGGGTTGGGGTTCACCCCTCCACTTT
CDR3aa: CASSERGWGSPLHF

j_gene: TRBJ2-5
d_gene: TRBD2
abundance: -
v_gene: TRBV5-1
CDR3nt: TGCGCCAGCAGCTTGGCAGGACTAGCGATTGATCGGGAGACCCAGTACTTC
CDR3aa: CASSLAGLAIDRETQYF

j_gene: TRBJ1-2
d_gene: -
abundance: -
v_gene: TRBV5-1
CDR3nt: TGCGCCAGCAGCTTGGAGGGCCGGGCCTATGGCTACACCTTC
CDR3aa: CASSLEGRAYGYTF

j_gene: TRBJ1-5
d_gene: -
abundance: -
v_gene: TRBV27
CDR3nt: TGTGCCAGCAGCTTAAGACCCTTATCGGGTCAGCCCCAGCATTTT
CDR3aa: CASSLRPLSGQPQHF

j_gene: TRBJ2-1
d_gene: TRBD2
abundance: -
v_gene: TRBV10-2
CDR3nt: TGCGCCAGCAGTGAGCGGGGGGTCCATGAGCAGTTCTTC
CDR3aa: CASSERGVHEQFF

j_gene: TRBJ2-2
d_gene: TRBD1
abundance: few
v_gene: TRBV29-1
CDR3nt: TGCAGCGTGGAACACAGGGGATACACCGGGGAGCTGTTTTTT
CDR3aa: CSVEHRGYTGELFF

j_gene: TRBJ1-1
d_gene: -
abundance: -
v_gene: TRBV7-2
CDR3nt: TGTGCCAGCAGCCCAGGTGGAGCGGGGAAAGCTTTCTTT
CDR3aa: CASSPGGAGKAFF

j_gene: TRBJ1-2
d_gene: -
abundance: -
v_gene: TRBV29-1
CDR3nt: TGCAGCGTTGGAGCAGGACTACCCTATGGCTACACCTTC
CDR3aa: CSVGAGLPYGYTF

j_gene: TRBJ2-1
d_gene: TRBD1
abundance: few
v_gene: TRBV18
CDR3nt: TGTGCCAGCTCACCAATGGACAGGGGGCCTGTTGGTGAGCAGTTCTTC
CDR3aa: CASSPMDRGPVGEQFF

j_gene: TRBJ2-7
d_gene: -
abundance: -
v_gene: TRBV30
CDR3nt: TGTGCCTGGAGTGATCTAAGGAGCGACGAGCAGTACTTC
CDR3aa: CAWSDLRSDEQYF